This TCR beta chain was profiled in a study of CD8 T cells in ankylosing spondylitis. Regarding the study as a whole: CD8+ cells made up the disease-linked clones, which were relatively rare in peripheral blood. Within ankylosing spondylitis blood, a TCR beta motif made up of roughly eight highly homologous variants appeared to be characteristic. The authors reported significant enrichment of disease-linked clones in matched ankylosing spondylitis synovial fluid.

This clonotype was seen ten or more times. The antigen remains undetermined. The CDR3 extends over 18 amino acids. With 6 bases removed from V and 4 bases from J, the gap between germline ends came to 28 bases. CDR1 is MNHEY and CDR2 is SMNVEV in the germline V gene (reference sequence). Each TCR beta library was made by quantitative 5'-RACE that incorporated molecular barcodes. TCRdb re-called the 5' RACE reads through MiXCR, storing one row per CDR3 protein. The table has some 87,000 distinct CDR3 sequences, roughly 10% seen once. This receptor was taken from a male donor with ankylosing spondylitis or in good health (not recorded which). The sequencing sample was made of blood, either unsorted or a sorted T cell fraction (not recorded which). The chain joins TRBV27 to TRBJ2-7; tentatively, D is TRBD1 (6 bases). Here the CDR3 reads CASSPYALAGEKGYEQYF. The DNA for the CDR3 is TGTGCCAGCAGCCCCTATGCCCTGGCAGGGGAAAAAGGGTACGAGCAGTACTTC.